These 8 T cell receptor beta chains share one sample of origin, sequenced in a study of T cell responses to AZD1222 COVID-19 vaccine (dated by TCRdb to about 2021). Libraries were constructed by the immunoSEQ multiplex PCR assay. TCRdb provides this immuneACCESS table in a form limited to in-frame rearrangements. Some clones are lacking; in checked studies, under half of them reflect an unresolved V gene, and why the rest are absent is not known. The sample yields 200,000 to 300,000 clones; approximately 93% were counted once. The ten largest make up 0.5% to 0.7% of the sample. Reading the label with the study, this specimen's time point is: baseline before first vaccination. The sample was peripheral blood, taken on day 0 of AZD1222 vaccination. Receptors originate from an adult in good health.

V and J are TRBV9 and TRBJ1-2; 7 bases agree with TRBD1. CDR3 length: 14 amino acids. The germline V gene has CDR1 SGDLS and CDR2 YYNGEE. The trim removed 4 bases at V and 4 bases at J, leaving 7 bases unmatched. As DNA, the CDR3 is TGTGCCAGCAGCCCAAGGGACAGTCTCTATGGCTACACCTTC. It codes for CASSPRDSLYGYTF.

The chain couples TRBV5-1 to TRBJ2-1; D gene unclear. Trimming stripped 0 bases from V and 7 bases from J, with 8 bases between. The CDR3 sequence is 13 residues long. Germline loops: CDR1 SGHRS, CDR2 YFSETQ. The CDR3 bases are TGCGCCAGCAGCTTGGATCGTCGGAATGAGCAGTTCTTC. Translating gives CASSLDRRNEQFF.

The V call is TRBV6-1, the J call TRBJ2-7; D is possibly TRBD1 (5 bases). CDR3 length equals 15 residues. Trimming removed 2 bases at V and 3 bases at J, with 14 bases between. Germline V gene lookup returns CDR1 MNHNS and CDR2 SASEGT. The CDR3 nucleotides read TGTGCCAGCAGTGAACGGACATTCGGAGTCTACGAGCAGTACTTC. Translating it yields CASSERTFGVYEQYF.

The V gene is TRBV29-1, the J gene TRBJ2-5; D may be TRBD2 (6 bases). The CDR3 length is 14 residues. Germline CDR1 is SQVTM and CDR2 is ANQGSEA. Trimming cost V 1 base and J 5 bases, with 14 bases left between them. CDR3 residues: CSVEAGEPGETQYF. The CDR3 DNA sequence: TGCAGCGTTGAAGCGGGAGAACCCGGGGAGACCCAGTACTTC.

The rearrangement joins TRBV11-2 to TRBJ1-6; D is unclear. CDR3 length: 13 amino acids. With 5 bases removed from V and 7 bases from J, the gap between germline ends came to 9 bases. Germline assignment: CDR1 SGHAT and CDR2 FQNNGV. The CDR3 spells CASSRTGNSPLHF. The CDR3, as DNA: TGTGCCAGCAGCCGGACGGGAAATTCACCCCTCCACTTT.

V and J are TRBV7-7 and TRBJ2-5, with 8 bases fitting TRBD1. CDR1 is SSHAT and CDR2 is FNYEAQ in the germline V gene (reference sequence). The J segment lost 4 bases and the V segment lost 3 bases, leaving 1 base of the junction unmatched. The CDR3 consists of 13 residues. The CDR3 DNA reads TGTGCCAGCAGCTTGCAGGGGGCAGAGACCCAGTACTTC. This encodes CASSLQGAETQYF.

The genes are TRBV3-1 (or the pseudogene TRBV3-2) and TRBJ2-2; D gene uncertain. Per germline, CDR1 LGHDT and CDR2 YNNKEL (reference sequence). The CDR3 has 13 amino acids. Deletions cut 0 bases from V and 5 bases from J, with 4 bases between. In DNA form, the CDR3 reads TGTGCCAGCAGCCAAGATCGAACCGGGGAGCTGTTTTTT. It is translated as CASSQDRTGELFF.

This rearrangement joins TRBV11-3 to TRBJ2-7; 12 nucleotides match TRBD2. Germline trimming cut 5 bases from V and 1 base from J; bases unmatched to any gene: 9. From germline, CDR1 is SGHNT and CDR2 YENEEA. This CDR3 is 17 amino acids long. The CDR3: CASSAPRLAGESYEQYF. The CDR3 nucleotides are TGTGCCAGCAGCGCCCCGAGACTAGCGGGAGAATCCTACGAGCAGTACTTC. Looking up the rest from reference TRBV11-3 and TRBJ2-7 gives the full variable domain: EAGVVQSPRYKIIEKKQPVAFWCNPISGHNTLYWYLQNLGQGPELLIRYENEEAVDDSQLPKDRFSAERLKGVDSTLKIQPAELGDSAVYLCASSAPRLAGESYEQYFGPGTRLTVT.